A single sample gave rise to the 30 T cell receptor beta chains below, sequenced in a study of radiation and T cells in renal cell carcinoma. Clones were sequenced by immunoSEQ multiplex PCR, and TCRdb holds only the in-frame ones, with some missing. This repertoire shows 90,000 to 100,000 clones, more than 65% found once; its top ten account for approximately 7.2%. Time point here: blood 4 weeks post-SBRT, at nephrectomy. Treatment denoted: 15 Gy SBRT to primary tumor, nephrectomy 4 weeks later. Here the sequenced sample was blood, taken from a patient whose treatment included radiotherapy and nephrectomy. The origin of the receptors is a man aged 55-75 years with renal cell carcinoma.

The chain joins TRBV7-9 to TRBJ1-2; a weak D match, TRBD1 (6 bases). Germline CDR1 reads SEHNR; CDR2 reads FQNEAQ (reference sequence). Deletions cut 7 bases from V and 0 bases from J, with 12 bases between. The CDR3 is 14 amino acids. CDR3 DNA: TGTGCCAGCACCCCAGGGGTAGCTAACTATGGCTACACCTTC. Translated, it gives CASTPGVANYGYTF.

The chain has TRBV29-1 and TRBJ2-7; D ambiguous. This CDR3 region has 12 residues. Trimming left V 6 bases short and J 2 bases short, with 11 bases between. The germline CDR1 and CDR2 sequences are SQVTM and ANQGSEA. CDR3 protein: CSVKGRPYEQYF. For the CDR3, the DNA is TGCAGCGTAAAGGGCAGACCCTACGAGCAGTACTTC.

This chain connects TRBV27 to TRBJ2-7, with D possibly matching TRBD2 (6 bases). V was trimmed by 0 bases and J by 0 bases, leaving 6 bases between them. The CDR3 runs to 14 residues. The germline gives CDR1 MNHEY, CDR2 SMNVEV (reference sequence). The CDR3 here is CASSLSGSSYEQYF. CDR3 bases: TGTGCCAGCAGTTTATCCGGGAGCTCCTACGAGCAGTACTTC.

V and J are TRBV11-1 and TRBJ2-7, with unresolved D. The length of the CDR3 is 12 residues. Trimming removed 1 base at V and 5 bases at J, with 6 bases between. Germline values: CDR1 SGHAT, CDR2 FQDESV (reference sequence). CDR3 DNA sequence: TGTGCCAGCAGCTTAGGTTCCAACGAGCAGTACTTC. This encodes CASSLGSNEQYF.

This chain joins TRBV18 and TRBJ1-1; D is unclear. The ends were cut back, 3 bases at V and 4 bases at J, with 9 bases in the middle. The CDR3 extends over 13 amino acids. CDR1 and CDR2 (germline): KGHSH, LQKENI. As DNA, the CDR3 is TGTGCCAGCTCACCTGGGGTGAGCACTGAAGCTTTCTTT. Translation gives CASSPGVSTEAFF.

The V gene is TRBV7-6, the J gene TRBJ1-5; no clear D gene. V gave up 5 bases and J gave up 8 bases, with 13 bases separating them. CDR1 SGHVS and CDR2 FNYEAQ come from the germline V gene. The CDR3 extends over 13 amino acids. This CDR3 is CASSPIRSEPQHF. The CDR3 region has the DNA TGTGCCAGCAGCCCGATTAGGAGCGAGCCCCAGCATTTT.

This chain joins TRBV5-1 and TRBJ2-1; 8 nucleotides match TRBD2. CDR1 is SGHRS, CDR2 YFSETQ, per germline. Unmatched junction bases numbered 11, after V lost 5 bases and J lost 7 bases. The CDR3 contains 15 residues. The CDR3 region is CASSRTSGANNEQFF. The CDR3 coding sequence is TGCGCCAGCAGTCGAACTAGCGGAGCGAATAATGAGCAGTTCTTC.

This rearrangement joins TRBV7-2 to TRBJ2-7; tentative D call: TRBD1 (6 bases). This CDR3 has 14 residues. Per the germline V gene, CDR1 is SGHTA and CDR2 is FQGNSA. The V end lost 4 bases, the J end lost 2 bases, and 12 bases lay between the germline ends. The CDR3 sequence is CASSSTGQTYEQYF. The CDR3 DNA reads TGTGCCAGCAGCTCCACGGGACAAACCTACGAGCAGTACTTC.

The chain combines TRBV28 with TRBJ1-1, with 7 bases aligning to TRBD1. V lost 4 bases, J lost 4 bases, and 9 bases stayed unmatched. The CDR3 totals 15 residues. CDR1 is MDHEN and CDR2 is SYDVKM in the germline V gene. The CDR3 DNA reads TGTGCCAGCAGTTATGACAGGGTCGGAGGCACTGAAGCTTTCTTT. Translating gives CASSYDRVGGTEAFF.

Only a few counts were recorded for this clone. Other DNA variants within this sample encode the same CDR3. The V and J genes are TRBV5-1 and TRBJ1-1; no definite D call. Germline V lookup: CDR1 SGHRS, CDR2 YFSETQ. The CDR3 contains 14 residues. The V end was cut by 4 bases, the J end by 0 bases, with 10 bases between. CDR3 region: CASSLSRVNTEAFF. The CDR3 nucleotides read TGCGCCAGCAGCCTATCACGGGTGAACACTGAAGCTTTCTTT. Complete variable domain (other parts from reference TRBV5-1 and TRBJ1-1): KAGVTQTPRYLIKTRGQQVTLSCSPISGHRSVSWYQQTPGQGLQFLFEYFSETQRNKGNFPGRFSGRQFSNSRSEMNVSTLELGDSALYLCASSLSRVNTEAFFGQGTRLTVV.

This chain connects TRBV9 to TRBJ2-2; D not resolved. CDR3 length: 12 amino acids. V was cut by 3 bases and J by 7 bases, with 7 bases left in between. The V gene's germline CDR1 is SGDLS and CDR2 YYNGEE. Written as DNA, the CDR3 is TGTGCCAGCAGCGCGAATTTCGGGGAGCTGTTTTTT. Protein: CASSANFGELFF.

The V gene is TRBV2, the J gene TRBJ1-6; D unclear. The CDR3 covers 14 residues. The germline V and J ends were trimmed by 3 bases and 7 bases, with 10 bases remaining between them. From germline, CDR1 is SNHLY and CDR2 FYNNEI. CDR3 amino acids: CASSDREGNSPLHF. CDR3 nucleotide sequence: TGTGCCAGCAGTGACCGTGAGGGAAATTCACCCCTCCACTTT.

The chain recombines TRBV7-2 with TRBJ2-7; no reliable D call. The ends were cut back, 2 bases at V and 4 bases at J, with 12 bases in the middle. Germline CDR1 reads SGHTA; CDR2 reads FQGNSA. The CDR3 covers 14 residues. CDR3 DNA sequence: TGTGCCAGCAGCTTAATTCACCGAGATTACGAGCAGTACTTC. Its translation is CASSLIHRDYEQYF.

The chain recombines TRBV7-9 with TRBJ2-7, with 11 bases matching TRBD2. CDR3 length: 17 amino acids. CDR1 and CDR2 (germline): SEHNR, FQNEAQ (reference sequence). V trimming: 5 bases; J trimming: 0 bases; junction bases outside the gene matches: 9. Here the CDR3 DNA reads TGTGCCAGCAGCCCCCCTTCCGGGACTAGCGGCTCCTACGAGCAGTACTTC. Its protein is CASSPPSGTSGSYEQYF.

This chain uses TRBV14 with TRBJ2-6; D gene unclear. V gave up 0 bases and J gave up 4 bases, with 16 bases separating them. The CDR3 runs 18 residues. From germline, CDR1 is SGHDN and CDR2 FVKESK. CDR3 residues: CASSQEIGWPWGANVLTF. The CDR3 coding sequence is TGTGCCAGCAGCCAAGAGATCGGGTGGCCGTGGGGGGCCAACGTCCTGACTTTC. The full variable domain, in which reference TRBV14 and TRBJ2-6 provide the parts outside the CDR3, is EAGVTQFPSHSVIEKGQTVTLRCDPISGHDNLYWYRRVMGKEIKFLLHFVKESKQDESGMPNNRFLAERTGGTYSTLKVQPAELEDSGVYFCASSQEIGWPWGANVLTFGAGSRLTVL.

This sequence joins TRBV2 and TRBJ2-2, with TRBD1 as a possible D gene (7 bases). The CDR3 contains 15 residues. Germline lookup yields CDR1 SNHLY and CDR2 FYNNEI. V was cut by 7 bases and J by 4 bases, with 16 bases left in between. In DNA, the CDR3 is TGTGCCAGCATGCGGGGACAGTTCCGCACCGGGGAGCTGTTTTTT. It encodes CASMRGQFRTGELFF.

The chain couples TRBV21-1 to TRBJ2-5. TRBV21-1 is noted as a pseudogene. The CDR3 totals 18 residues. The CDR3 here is CASSKVLHPPGPQETQYF. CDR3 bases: TGTGCCAGCAGCAAAGTCCTACACCCCCCGGGACCTCAAGAGACCCAGTACTTC.

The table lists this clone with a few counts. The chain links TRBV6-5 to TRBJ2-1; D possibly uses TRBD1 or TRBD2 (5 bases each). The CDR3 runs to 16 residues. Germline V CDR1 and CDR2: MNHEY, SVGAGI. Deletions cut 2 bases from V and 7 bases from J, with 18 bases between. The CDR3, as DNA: TGTGCCAGCAGTTACCTCTCTGGTAGGGGACCTAATGAGCAGTTCTTC. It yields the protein CASSYLSGRGPNEQFF.

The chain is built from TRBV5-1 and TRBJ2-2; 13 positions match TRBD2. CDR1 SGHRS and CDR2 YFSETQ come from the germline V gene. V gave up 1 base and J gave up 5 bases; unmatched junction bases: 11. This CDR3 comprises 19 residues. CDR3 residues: CASSLLGLAGLSGTGELFF. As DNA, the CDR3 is TGCGCCAGCAGCTTGTTGGGACTAGCGGGATTATCGGGGACCGGGGAGCTGTTTTTT. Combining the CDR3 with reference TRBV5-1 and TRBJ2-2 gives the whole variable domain KAGVTQTPRYLIKTRGQQVTLSCSPISGHRSVSWYQQTPGQGLQFLFEYFSETQRNKGNFPGRFSGRQFSNSRSEMNVSTLELGDSALYLCASSLLGLAGLSGTGELFFGEGSRLTVL.

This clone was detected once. The CDR3 region has the DNA TGCGCCAGCAGCCAAGATCATGGTTTCTCCTACGAGCAGTACTTC. It encodes CASSQDHGFSYEQYF. The chain uses TRBV4-1 and TRBJ2-7; D gene ambiguous. Germline V gene data show CDR1 as MGHRA and CDR2 as YSYEKL. This CDR3 contains 15 residues. The V and J ends lost 0 bases and 0 bases respectively, with 9 bases between them.

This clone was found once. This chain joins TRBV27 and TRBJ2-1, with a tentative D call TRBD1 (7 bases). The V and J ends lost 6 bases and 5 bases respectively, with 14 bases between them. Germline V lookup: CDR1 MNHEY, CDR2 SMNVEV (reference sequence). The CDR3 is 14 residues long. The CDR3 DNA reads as TGTGCCAGCAGCCCCAGGGGGAGGAACAATGAGCAGTTCTTC. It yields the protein CASSPRGRNNEQFF.

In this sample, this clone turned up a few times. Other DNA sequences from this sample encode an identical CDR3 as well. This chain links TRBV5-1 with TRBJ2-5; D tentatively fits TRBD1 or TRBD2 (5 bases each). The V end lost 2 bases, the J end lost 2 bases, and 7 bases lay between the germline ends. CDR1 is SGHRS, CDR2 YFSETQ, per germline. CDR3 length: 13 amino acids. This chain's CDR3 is CASSFGGQETQYF. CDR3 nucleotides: TGCGCCAGCAGCTTTGGGGGACAAGAGACCCAGTACTTC.

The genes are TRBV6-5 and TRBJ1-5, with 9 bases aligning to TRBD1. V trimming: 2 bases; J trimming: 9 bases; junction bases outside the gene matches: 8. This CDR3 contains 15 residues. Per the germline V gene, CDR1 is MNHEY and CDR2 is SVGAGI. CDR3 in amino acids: CASSYGRQGGPPQHF. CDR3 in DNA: TGTGCCAGCAGTTACGGTCGACAGGGGGGTCCGCCCCAGCATTTT.

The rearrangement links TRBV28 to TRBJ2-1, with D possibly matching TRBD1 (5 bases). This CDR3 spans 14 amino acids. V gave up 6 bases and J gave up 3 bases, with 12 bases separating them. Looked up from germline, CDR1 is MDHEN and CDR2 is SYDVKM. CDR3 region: CASRPDTRYNEQFF. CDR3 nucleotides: TGTGCCAGCAGACCGGACACCCGCTACAATGAGCAGTTCTTC.

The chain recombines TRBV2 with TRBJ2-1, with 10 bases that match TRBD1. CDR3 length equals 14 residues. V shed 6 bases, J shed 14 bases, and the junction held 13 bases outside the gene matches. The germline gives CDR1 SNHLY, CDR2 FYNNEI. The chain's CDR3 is CASSPRGQGPGKFF. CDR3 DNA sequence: TGTGCCAGCAGCCCACGGGGACAGGGGCCCGGGAAGTTCTTC.

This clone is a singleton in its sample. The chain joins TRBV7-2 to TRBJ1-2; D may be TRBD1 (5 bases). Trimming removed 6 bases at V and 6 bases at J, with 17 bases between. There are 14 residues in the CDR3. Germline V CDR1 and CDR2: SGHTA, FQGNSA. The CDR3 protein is CASRKGTGSDGYTF. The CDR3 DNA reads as TGTGCCAGCAGGAAAGGCACAGGATCAGATGGCTACACCTTC.

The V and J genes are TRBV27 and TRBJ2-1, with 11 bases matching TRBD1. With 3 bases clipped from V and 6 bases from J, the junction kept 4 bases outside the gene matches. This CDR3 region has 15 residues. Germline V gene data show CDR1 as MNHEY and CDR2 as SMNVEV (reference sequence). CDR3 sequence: CASSFSGQGANEQFF. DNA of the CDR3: TGTGCCAGCAGTTTTAGCGGACAGGGGGCCAATGAGCAGTTCTTC.

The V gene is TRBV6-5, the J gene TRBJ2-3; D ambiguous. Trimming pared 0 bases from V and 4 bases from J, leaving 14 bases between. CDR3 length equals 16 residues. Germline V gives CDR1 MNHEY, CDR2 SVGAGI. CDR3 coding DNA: TGTGCCAGCAGTTACTCGTCCGGGTCCCGCTCAGATACGCAGTATTTT. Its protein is CASSYSSGSRSDTQYF.

CDR3 sequence (DNA): TGTGCCCTCCTCGGGGCAAGACAAGAGACCCAGTACTTC. Its protein product is CALLGARQETQYF. The chain uses TRBV30 and TRBJ2-5; D may be TRBD1 or TRBD2 (5 bases each). CDR1 and CDR2 (germline): GTSNPN, SVGIG (reference sequence). There are 13 residues in the CDR3. The V and J ends lost 8 bases and 2 bases respectively, with 15 bases between them.

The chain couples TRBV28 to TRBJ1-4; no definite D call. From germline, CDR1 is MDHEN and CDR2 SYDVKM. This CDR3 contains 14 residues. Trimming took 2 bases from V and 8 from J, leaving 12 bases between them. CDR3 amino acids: CASSLQGVEEKLFF. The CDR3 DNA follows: TGTGCCAGCAGTTTACAAGGTGTGGAGGAAAAACTGTTTTTT.